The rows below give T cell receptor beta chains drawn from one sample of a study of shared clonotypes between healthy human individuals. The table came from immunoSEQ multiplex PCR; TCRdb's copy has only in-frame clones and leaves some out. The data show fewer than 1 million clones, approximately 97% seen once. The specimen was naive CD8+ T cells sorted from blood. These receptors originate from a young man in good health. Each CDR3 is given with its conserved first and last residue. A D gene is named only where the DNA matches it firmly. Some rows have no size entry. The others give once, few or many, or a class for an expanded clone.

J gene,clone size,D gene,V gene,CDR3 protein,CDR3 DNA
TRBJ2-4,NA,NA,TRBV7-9,CASSHGVSQNIQYF,TGTGCCAGCAGCCACGGCGTGAGCCAAAACATTCAGTACTTC
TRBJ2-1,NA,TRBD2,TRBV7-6,CASSFRREGGDNEQFF,TGTGCCAGCAGCTTTAGGCGGGAGGGCGGAGACAATGAGCAGTTCTTC
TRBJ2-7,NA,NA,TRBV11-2,CASSLASRMGYEQYF,TGTGCCAGCAGCTTAGCTTCCAGGATGGGCTACGAGCAGTACTTC
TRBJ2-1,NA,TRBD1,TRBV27,CASSLLGQVDEQFF,TGTGCCAGCAGTTTATTGGGACAGGTGGATGAGCAGTTCTTC
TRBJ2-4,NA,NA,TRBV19,CASSAAEPWNIQYF,TGTGCCAGTAGTGCCGCTGAGCCCTGGAACATTCAGTACTTC
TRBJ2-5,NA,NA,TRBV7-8,CASSLDVPSALKETQYF,TGTGCCAGCAGCTTAGACGTGCCTAGCGCCTTGAAAGAGACCCAGTACTTC
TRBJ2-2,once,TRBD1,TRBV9,CASSPPGGNTGELFF,TGTGCCAGCAGCCCTCCAGGGGGCAACACCGGGGAGCTGTTTTTT
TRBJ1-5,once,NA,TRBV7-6,CASSLDQGWAQHF,TGTGCCAGCAGCTTAGACCAGGGTTGGGCCCAGCATTTT
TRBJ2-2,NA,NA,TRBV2,CATITYGGELFF,TGTGCCACCATCACTTACGGCGGGGAGCTGTTTTTT
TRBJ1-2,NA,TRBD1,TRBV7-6,CASSEETGGQFGYTF,TGTGCCAGCAGCGAAGAAACAGGGGGTCAATTCGGCTACACCTTC
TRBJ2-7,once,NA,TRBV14,CASSQAAGSYEQYF,TGTGCCAGCAGCCAAGCGGCAGGTTCCTACGAGCAGTACTTC
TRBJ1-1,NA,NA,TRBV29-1,CSVVRTEAFF,TGCAGCGTTGTCCGCACTGAAGCTTTCTTT
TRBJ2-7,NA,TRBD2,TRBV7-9,CASSSGLAGREQYF,TGTGCCAGCAGCTCTGGACTAGCAGGGAGGGAGCAGTACTTC
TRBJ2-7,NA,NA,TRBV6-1,CASSQRGYAYEQYF,TGTGCCAGCAGCCAACGAGGGTACGCCTACGAGCAGTACTTC
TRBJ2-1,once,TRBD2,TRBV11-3,CASSPREREDNEQFF,TGTGCCAGCAGCCCTCGGGAGCGGGAAGACAATGAGCAGTTCTTC
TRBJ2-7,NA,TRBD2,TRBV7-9,CASSSSISGRYREQYF,TGTGCCAGCAGCTCCAGTATTAGCGGGAGGTATCGCGAGCAGTACTTC
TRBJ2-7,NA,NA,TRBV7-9,CASSFRPGSIYEQYF,TGTGCCAGCAGCTTCCGTCCGGGATCGATATACGAGCAGTACTTC
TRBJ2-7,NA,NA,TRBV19,CASRDDSYEQYF,TGTGCCAGTAGGGATGACTCCTACGAGCAGTACTTC
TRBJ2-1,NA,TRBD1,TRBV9,CASSLDRGLGNEQFF,TGTGCCAGCAGCCTTGACAGGGGTTTGGGCAATGAGCAGTTCTTC
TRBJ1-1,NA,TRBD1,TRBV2,CASRGQGAYTEAFF,TGTGCCAGCAGGGGACAGGGGGCATACACTGAAGCTTTCTTT
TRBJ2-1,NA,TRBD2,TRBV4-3,CASSQGLAGGSYNEQFF,TGCGCCAGCAGCCAAGGGCTAGCGGGAGGTTCCTACAATGAGCAGTTCTTC
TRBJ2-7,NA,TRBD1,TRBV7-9,CASGEQGAQRINEQYF,TGTGCCAGCGGGGAGCAGGGGGCGCAGAGGATAAACGAGCAGTACTTC
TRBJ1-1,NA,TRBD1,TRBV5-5,CASSQDRGLNTEAFF,TGTGCCAGCAGCCAGGACAGGGGGCTGAACACTGAAGCTTTCTTT
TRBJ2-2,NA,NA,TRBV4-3,CASSQEFSTANTGELFF,TGCGCCAGCAGCCAAGAATTTTCAACTGCAAACACCGGGGAGCTGTTTTTT
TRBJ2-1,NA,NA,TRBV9,CASSVKSNEQFF,TGTGCCAGCAGCGTCAAGTCCAATGAGCAGTTCTTC
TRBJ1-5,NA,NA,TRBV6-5,CASSRTENQPQHF,TGTGCCAGCAGCCGGACAGAGAATCAGCCCCAGCATTTT
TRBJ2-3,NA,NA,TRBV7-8,CASSVYRAGDTQYF,TGTGCCAGCAGCGTCTACAGGGCGGGAGATACGCAGTATTTT
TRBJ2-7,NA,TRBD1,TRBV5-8,CASSWTGGVYEQYF,TGTGCCAGCAGCTGGACAGGGGGCGTCTACGAGCAGTACTTC
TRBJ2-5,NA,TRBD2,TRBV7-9,CASSLALAGILGETQYF,TGTGCCAGCAGCTTAGCGCTAGCGGGAATCCTCGGAGAGACCCAGTACTTC
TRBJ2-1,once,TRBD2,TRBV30,CAWSSGLAGAMGNEQFF,TGTGCCTGGAGTTCGGGACTAGCGGGAGCAATGGGCAATGAGCAGTTCTTC